These T cell receptor beta chains were read from a single sample in a study of blood T cell repertoires in COVID-19. Libraries were prepared by immunoSEQ multiplex PCR; TCRdb keeps only in-frame clonotypes and omits some of them. Of some 190,000 clones in the sample, over 70% are singletons; the top ten hold 14%. The sample taken for sequencing was PBMCs or T cells enriched from blood (not recorded which). The source is a man between 60 and 70 years old who had been exposed to COVID-19. CDR3s include the opening cysteine and the closing phenylalanine or tryptophan. The order of the fields is J gene, D gene, V gene, clone size, CDR3 protein, CDR3 DNA. The D gene is left open where the match is weak. Size values are once, few and many counts, or a class for expanded clones, and some rows have none.

j_gene: TRBJ2-2
d_gene: TRBD1
v_gene: TRBV6-5
abundance: .
CDR3aa: CASNRDRVKTGELFF
CDR3nt: TGTGCCAGCAACAGGGACAGGGTGAAGACCGGGGAGCTGTTTTTT

j_gene: TRBJ2-1
d_gene: .
v_gene: TRBV27
abundance: .
CDR3aa: CASSFSPQVNEQFF
CDR3nt: TGTGCCAGCAGTTTCTCCCCCCAGGTCAATGAGCAGTTCTTC

j_gene: TRBJ2-7
d_gene: .
v_gene: TRBV30
abundance: .
CDR3aa: CAWSADFQGSGQYF
CDR3nt: TGTGCCTGGAGTGCCGATTTTCAGGGTTCAGGGCAGTACTTC

j_gene: TRBJ2-1
d_gene: TRBD2
v_gene: TRBV19
abundance: .
CDR3aa: CATKERGPPGEQFF
CDR3nt: TGTGCCACCAAGGAGCGGGGGCCCCCGGGAGAGCAGTTCTTC

j_gene: TRBJ2-7
d_gene: .
v_gene: TRBV19
abundance: few
CDR3aa: CASRSEFTEQYF
CDR3nt: TGTGCCAGTAGGTCGGAGTTTACGGAGCAGTACTTC

j_gene: TRBJ1-1
d_gene: TRBD1
v_gene: TRBV7-2
abundance: .
CDR3aa: CASSFNRGHTEAFF
CDR3nt: TGTGCCAGCAGCTTCAACAGGGGGCATACTGAAGCTTTCTTT

j_gene: TRBJ1-1
d_gene: .
v_gene: TRBV14
abundance: .
CDR3aa: CASSQDMGRTEAFF
CDR3nt: TGTGCCAGCAGCCAAGATATGGGGCGCACTGAAGCTTTCTTT

j_gene: TRBJ2-7
d_gene: TRBD1
v_gene: TRBV13
abundance: once
CDR3aa: CASSARGRLSEQYF
CDR3nt: TGTGCCAGCAGCGCCAGGGGGCGGCTTTCCGAGCAGTACTTC

j_gene: TRBJ1-5
d_gene: .
v_gene: TRBV2
abundance: .
CDR3aa: CASSVDSYNQPQHF
CDR3nt: TGTGCCAGCAGCGTGGACAGCTATAATCAGCCCCAGCATTTT

j_gene: TRBJ1-1
d_gene: .
v_gene: TRBV27
abundance: .
CDR3aa: CASSFAGVNTEAFF
CDR3nt: TGTGCCAGCAGTTTTGCGGGCGTGAACACTGAAGCTTTCTTT

j_gene: TRBJ2-2
d_gene: TRBD2
v_gene: TRBV12-5
abundance: once
CDR3aa: CASGFRGPAGAAGELFF
CDR3nt: TGTGCTAGTGGTTTTCGGGGTCCGGCGGGAGCGGCCGGGGAGCTGTTTTTT

j_gene: TRBJ2-1
d_gene: TRBD1
v_gene: TRBV13
abundance: .
CDR3aa: CASSLDRANEQFF
CDR3nt: TGTGCCAGCAGCTTGGACAGGGCCAATGAGCAGTTCTTC

j_gene: TRBJ2-3
d_gene: .
v_gene: TRBV5-1
abundance: .
CDR3aa: CASSLGDPDTQYF
CDR3nt: TGCGCCAGCAGCCTTGGAGACCCGGATACGCAGTATTTT

j_gene: TRBJ1-2
d_gene: TRBD1
v_gene: TRBV7-2
abundance: once
CDR3aa: CASSSAGQGAHLSYGYTF
CDR3nt: TGTGCCAGCAGCTCCGCGGGACAGGGGGCCCACCTAAGCTATGGCTACACCTTC

j_gene: TRBJ1-6
d_gene: TRBD1
v_gene: TRBV28
abundance: .
CDR3aa: CASTDRGGYNSPLHF
CDR3nt: TGTGCCAGCACCGACAGGGGGGGATATAATTCACCCCTCCACTTT

j_gene: TRBJ2-5
d_gene: TRBD1
v_gene: TRBV25-1
abundance: .
CDR3aa: CASSEYRGLLETQYF
CDR3nt: TGTGCCAGCAGTGAGTACAGGGGGCTGTTGGAGACCCAGTACTTC

j_gene: TRBJ2-1
d_gene: .
v_gene: TRBV23-1
abundance: .
CDR3aa: CASSQSTGISYNEQFF
CDR3nt: TGCGCCAGCAGTCAATCGACGGGGATTTCCTACAATGAGCAGTTCTTC

j_gene: TRBJ2-7
d_gene: TRBD1
v_gene: TRBV2
abundance: few
CDR3aa: CASGRTGNYEQYF
CDR3nt: TGTGCCAGCGGACGGACAGGGAATTACGAGCAGTACTTC

j_gene: TRBJ2-1
d_gene: TRBD2
v_gene: TRBV19
abundance: .
CDR3aa: CASSSTSGRGRGQFF
CDR3nt: TGTGCCAGTAGTAGCACTAGCGGGAGGGGCAGGGGGCAGTTCTTC

j_gene: TRBJ2-3
d_gene: TRBD1
v_gene: TRBV2
abundance: .
CDR3aa: CASSPSLRTGGTDTQYF
CDR3nt: TGTGCCAGCAGCCCCTCGCTACGGACAGGGGGCACAGATACGCAGTATTTT

j_gene: TRBJ2-7
d_gene: .
v_gene: TRBV28
abundance: few
CDR3aa: CASSLRQGLHEQYF
CDR3nt: TGTGCCAGCAGTTTGCGTCAGGGTCTACACGAGCAGTACTTC

j_gene: TRBJ1-5
d_gene: .
v_gene: TRBV28
abundance: .
CDR3aa: CASSLLGDWDQPQHF
CDR3nt: TGTGCCAGCAGTTTACTCGGGGACTGGGATCAGCCCCAGCATTTT

j_gene: TRBJ2-7
d_gene: .
v_gene: TRBV7-2
abundance: .
CDR3aa: CASSVYRGLSYEQYF
CDR3nt: TGTGCCAGCAGTGTGTACAGGGGACTCTCCTACGAGCAGTACTTC

j_gene: TRBJ1-1
d_gene: TRBD1
v_gene: TRBV5-6
abundance: .
CDR3aa: CASSPGQGKNTEAFF
CDR3nt: TGTGCCAGCAGCCCGGGACAGGGGAAGAACACTGAAGCTTTCTTT

j_gene: TRBJ1-1
d_gene: .
v_gene: TRBV6-5
abundance: .
CDR3aa: CASSYGLGTEAFF
CDR3nt: TGTGCCAGCAGTTACGGGTTAGGGACAGAAGCTTTCTTT

j_gene: TRBJ1-5
d_gene: .
v_gene: TRBV24-1
abundance: .
CDR3aa: CATSHSQQPNQPQHF
CDR3nt: TGTGCCACCAGTCACAGCCAACAACCGAATCAGCCCCAGCATTTT

j_gene: TRBJ2-5
d_gene: .
v_gene: TRBV7-8
abundance: .
CDR3aa: CASSLSAVTETQYF
CDR3nt: TGTGCCAGCAGCTTATCAGCGGTGACAGAGACCCAGTACTTC

j_gene: TRBJ2-1
d_gene: TRBD1
v_gene: TRBV14
abundance: .
CDR3aa: CASSPGQGAGGEQFF
CDR3nt: TGTGCCAGCAGCCCGGGACAGGGGGCAGGGGGTGAGCAGTTCTTC

j_gene: TRBJ1-4
d_gene: .
v_gene: TRBV29-1
abundance: .
CDR3aa: CSVDSGNVGKLFF
CDR3nt: TGCAGCGTTGATTCAGGAAATGTGGGAAAACTGTTTTTT

j_gene: TRBJ1-4
d_gene: TRBD1
v_gene: TRBV5-4
abundance: .
CDR3aa: CASSNGQVREKLFF
CDR3nt: TGTGCCAGCAGCAACGGACAGGTTCGTGAAAAACTGTTTTTT

j_gene: TRBJ2-3
d_gene: .
v_gene: TRBV19
abundance: .
CDR3aa: CASSPSFNTDTQYF
CDR3nt: TGTGCCAGTAGCCCTAGCTTCAACACAGATACGCAGTATTTT

j_gene: TRBJ2-2
d_gene: .
v_gene: TRBV10-1
abundance: many
CDR3aa: CASSEFKTGNTGELFF
CDR3nt: TGCGCCAGCAGTGAGTTTAAGACAGGGAACACCGGGGAGCTGTTTTTT

j_gene: TRBJ1-5
d_gene: TRBD1
v_gene: TRBV25-1
abundance: .
CDR3aa: CASSDRGTGHNQPQHF
CDR3nt: TGTGCCAGCAGTGACAGGGGGACAGGGCATAATCAGCCCCAGCATTTT

j_gene: TRBJ1-6
d_gene: TRBD1
v_gene: TRBV29-1
abundance: .
CDR3aa: CSVRQGGQNSPLHF
CDR3nt: TGCAGCGTTCGACAGGGGGGACAAAATTCACCCCTCCACTTT

j_gene: TRBJ2-7
d_gene: TRBD2
v_gene: TRBV5-1
abundance: few
CDR3aa: CASRPGLASSYEQYF
CDR3nt: TGCGCCAGCAGACCCGGACTAGCGAGCTCCTACGAGCAGTACTTC